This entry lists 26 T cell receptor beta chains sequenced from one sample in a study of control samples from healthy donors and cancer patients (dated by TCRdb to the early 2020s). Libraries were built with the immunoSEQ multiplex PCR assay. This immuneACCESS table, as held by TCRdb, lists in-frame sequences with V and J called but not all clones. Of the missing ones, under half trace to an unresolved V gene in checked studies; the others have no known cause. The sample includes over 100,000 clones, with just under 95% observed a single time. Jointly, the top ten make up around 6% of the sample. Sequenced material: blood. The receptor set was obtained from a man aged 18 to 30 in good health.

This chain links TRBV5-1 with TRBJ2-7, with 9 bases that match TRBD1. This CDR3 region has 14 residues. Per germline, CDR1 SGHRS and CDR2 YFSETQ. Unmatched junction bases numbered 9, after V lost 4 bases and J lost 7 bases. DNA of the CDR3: TGCGCCAGCAGCGCACTACAGGGGGCGGGGGAGCAGTACTTC. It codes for CASSALQGAGEQYF.

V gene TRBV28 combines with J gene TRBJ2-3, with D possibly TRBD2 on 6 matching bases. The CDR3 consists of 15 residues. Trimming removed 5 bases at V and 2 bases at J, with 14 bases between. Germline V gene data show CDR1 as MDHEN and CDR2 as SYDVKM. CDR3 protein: CASSVGGVVTDTQYF. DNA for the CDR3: TGTGCCAGCAGTGTGGGGGGTGTGGTCACAGATACGCAGTATTTT.

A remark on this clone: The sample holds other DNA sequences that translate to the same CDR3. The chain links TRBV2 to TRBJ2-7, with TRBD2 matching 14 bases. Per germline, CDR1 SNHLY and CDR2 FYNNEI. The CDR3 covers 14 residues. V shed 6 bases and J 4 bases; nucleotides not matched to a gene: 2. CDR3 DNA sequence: TGTGCCAGCAGGGGGACTAGCGGGGGTTACGAGCAGTACTTC. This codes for CASRGTSGGYEQYF.

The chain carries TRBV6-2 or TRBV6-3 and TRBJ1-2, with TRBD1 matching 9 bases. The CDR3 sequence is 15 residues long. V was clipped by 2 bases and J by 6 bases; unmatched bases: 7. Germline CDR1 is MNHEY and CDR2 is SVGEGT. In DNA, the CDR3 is TGTGCCAGCAGTTACGGACAGGGGCCGCGTAATGGCTACACCTTC. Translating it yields CASSYGQGPRNGYTF.

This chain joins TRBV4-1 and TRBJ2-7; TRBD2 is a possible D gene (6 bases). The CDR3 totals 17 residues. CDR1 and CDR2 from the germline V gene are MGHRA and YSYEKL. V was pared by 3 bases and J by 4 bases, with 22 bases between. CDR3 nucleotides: TGCGCCAGCAGCCACTCCCGGCTCGAGGGAGGACCTTACGAGCAGTACTTC. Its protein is CASSHSRLEGGPYEQYF.

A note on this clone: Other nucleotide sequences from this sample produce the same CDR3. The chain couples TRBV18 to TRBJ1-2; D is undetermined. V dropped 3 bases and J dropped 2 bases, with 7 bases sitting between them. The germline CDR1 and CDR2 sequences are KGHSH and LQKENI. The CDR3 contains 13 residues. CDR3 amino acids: CASSPEENYGYTF. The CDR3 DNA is TGTGCCAGCTCACCTGAGGAGAACTATGGCTACACCTTC.

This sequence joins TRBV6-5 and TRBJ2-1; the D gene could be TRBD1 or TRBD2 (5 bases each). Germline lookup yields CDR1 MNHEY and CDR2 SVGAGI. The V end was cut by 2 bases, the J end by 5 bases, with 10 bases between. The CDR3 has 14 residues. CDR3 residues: CASSYGSGHNEQFF. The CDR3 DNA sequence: TGTGCCAGCAGTTACGGGTCGGGACACAATGAGCAGTTCTTC.

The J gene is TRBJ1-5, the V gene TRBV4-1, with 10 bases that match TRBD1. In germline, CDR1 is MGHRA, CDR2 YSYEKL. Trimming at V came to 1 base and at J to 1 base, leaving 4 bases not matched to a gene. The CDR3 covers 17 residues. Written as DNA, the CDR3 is TGCGCCAGCAGCCAAGGGACAGGGGGGTTAAGCAATCAGCCCCAGCATTTT. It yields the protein CASSQGTGGLSNQPQHF.

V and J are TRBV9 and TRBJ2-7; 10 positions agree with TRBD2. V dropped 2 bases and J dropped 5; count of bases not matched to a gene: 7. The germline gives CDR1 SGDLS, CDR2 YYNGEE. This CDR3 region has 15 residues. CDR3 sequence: CASSVFSGGNNEQYF. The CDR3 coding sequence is TGTGCCAGCAGCGTCTTTAGCGGGGGGAACAACGAGCAGTACTTC.

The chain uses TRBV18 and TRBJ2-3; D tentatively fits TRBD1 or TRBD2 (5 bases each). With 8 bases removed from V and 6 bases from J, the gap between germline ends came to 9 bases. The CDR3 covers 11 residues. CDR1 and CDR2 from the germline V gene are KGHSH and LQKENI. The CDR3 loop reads CASGGLDTQYF. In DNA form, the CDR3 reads TGTGCCAGCGGGGGTTTGGATACGCAGTATTTT.

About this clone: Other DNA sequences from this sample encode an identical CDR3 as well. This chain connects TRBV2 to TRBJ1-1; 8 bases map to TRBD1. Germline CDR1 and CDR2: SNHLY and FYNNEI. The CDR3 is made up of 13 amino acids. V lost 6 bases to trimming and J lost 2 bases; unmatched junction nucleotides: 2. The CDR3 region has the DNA TGTGCCAGCAGGGGACAGGTAAACACTGAAGCTTTCTTT. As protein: CASRGQVNTEAFF.

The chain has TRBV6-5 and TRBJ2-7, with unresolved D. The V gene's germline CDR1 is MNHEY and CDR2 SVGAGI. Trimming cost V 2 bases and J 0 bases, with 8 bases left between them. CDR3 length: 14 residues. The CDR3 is CASSYGDVSYEQYF. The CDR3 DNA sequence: TGTGCCAGCAGTTACGGGGATGTCTCCTACGAGCAGTACTTC.

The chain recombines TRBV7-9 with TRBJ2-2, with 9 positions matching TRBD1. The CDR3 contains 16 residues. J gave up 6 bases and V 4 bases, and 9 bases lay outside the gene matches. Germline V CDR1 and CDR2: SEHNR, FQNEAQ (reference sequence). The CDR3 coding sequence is TGTGCCAGCAGCTCTACACAGGGGGCGGCCTCCGGGGAGCTGTTTTTT. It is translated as CASSSTQGAASGELFF.

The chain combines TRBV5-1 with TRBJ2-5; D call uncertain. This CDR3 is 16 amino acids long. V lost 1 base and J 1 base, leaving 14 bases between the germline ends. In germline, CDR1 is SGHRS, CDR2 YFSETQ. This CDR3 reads CASSLSSPPVQETQYF. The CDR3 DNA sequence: TGCGCCAGCAGCTTGTCGTCCCCACCCGTCCAAGAGACCCAGTACTTC. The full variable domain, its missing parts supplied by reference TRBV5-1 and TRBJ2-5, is KAGVTQTPRYLIKTRGQQVTLSCSPISGHRSVSWYQQTPGQGLQFLFEYFSETQRNKGNFPGRFSGRQFSNSRSEMNVSTLELGDSALYLCASSLSSPPVQETQYFGPGTRLLVL.

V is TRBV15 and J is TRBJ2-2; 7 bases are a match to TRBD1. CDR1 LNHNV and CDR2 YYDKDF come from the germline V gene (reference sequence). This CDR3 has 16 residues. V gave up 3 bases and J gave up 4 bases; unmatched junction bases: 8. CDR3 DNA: TGTGCCACCAGCAGGGCGTACAGGGGTGGCACCGGGGAGCTGTTTTTT. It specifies CATSRAYRGGTGELFF.

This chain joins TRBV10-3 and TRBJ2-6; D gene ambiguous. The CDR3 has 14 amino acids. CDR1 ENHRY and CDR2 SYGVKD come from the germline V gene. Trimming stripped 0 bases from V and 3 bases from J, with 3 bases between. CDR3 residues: CAISESYGANVLTF. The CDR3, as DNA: TGTGCCATCAGTGAGTCTTATGGGGCCAACGTCCTGACTTTC.

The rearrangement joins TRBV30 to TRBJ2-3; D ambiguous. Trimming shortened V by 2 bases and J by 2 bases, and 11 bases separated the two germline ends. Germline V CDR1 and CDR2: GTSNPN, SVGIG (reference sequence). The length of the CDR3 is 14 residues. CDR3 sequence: CAWSRLVLTDTQYF. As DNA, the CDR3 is TGTGCCTGGAGTAGGTTAGTCCTCACAGATACGCAGTATTTT.

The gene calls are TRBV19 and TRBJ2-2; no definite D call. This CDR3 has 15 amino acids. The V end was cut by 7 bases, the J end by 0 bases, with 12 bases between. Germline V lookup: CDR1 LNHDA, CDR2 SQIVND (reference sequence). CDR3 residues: CASTKTYANTGELFF. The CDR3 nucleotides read TGTGCCAGTACCAAGACATATGCGAACACCGGGGAGCTGTTTTTT.

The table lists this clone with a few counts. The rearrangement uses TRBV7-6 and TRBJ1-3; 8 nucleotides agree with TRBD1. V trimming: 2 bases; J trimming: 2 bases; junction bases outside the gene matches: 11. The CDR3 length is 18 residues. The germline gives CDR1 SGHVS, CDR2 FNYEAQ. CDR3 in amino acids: CASSLRDRYATPGNTIYF. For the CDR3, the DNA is TGTGCCAGCAGCTTACGGGACAGGTACGCGACGCCTGGAAACACCATATATTTT.

In DNA form, the CDR3 reads TGTGCCAGCAGTGGTCTGGGTCAAGAGACCCAGTACTTC. Protein product: CASSGLGQETQYF. The chain is built from TRBV27 and TRBJ2-5; D is undetermined. Germline V gives CDR1 MNHEY, CDR2 SMNVEV (reference sequence). This CDR3 comprises 13 residues. V shed 5 bases and J shed 2 bases, with 9 bases lying between them.

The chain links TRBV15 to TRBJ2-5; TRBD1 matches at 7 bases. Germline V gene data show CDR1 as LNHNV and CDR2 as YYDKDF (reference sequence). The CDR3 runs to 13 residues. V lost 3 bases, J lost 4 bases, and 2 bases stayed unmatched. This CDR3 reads CATSRSGGETQYF. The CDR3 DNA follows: TGTGCCACCAGCAGGTCAGGGGGAGAGACCCAGTACTTC. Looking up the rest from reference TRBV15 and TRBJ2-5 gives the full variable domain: DAMVIQNPRYQVTQFGKPVTLSCSQTLNHNVMYWYQQKSSQAPKLLFHYYDKDFNNEADTPDNFQSRRPNTSFCFLDIRSPGLGDTAMYLCATSRSGGETQYFGPGTRLLVL.

The CDR3: CANTGQHSYNEQFF. CDR3 nucleotide sequence: TGTGCCAACACAGGACAACACTCCTACAATGAGCAGTTCTTC. The V call is TRBV6-4, the J call TRBJ2-1, with a possible D match to TRBD1 (5 bases). CDR1 is MRHNA, CDR2 SNTAGT, per germline. The CDR3 length is 14 residues. V lost 10 bases to trimming and J lost 0 bases, with 13 bases between them.

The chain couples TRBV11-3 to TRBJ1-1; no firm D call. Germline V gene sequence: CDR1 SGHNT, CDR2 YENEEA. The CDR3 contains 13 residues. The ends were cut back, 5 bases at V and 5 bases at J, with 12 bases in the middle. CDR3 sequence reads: CASSPQGWTEAFF. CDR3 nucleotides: TGTGCCAGCAGCCCTCAAGGGTGGACTGAAGCTTTCTTT. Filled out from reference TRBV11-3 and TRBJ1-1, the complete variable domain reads EAGVVQSPRYKIIEKKQPVAFWCNPISGHNTLYWYLQNLGQGPELLIRYENEEAVDDSQLPKDRFSAERLKGVDSTLKIQPAELGDSAVYLCASSPQGWTEAFFGQGTRLTVV.

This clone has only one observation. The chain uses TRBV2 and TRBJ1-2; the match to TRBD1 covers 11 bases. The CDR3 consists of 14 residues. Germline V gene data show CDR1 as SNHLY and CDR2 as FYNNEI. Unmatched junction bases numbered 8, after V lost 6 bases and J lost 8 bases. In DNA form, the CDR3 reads TGTGCCAGCAGGGGAGGACAGGGGGCTGGAGGCTACACCTTC. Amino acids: CASRGGQGAGGYTF.

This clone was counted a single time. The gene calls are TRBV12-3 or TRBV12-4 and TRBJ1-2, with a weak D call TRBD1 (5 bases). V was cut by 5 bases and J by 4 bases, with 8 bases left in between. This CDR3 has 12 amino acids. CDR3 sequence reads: CASSGTAYGYTF. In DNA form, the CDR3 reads TGTGCCAGCAGTGGGACTGCCTATGGCTACACCTTC.

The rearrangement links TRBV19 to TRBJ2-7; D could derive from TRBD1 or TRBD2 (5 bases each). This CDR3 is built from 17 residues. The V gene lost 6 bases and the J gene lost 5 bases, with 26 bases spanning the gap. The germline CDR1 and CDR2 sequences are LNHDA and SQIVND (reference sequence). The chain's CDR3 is CASSPGRLGRPKHEQYF. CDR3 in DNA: TGTGCCAGTAGCCCCGGTAGGTTGGGACGGCCTAAGCACGAGCAGTACTTC.